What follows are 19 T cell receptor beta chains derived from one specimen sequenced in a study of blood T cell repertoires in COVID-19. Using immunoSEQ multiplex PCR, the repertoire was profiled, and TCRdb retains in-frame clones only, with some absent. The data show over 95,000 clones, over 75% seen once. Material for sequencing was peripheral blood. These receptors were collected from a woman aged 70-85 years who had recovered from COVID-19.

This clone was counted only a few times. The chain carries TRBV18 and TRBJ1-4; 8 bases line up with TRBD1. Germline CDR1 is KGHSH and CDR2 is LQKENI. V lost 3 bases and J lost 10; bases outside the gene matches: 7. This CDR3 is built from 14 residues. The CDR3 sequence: CASSPEQGERKLFF. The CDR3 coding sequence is TGTGCCAGCTCACCTGAACAGGGGGAAAGAAAACTGTTTTTT.

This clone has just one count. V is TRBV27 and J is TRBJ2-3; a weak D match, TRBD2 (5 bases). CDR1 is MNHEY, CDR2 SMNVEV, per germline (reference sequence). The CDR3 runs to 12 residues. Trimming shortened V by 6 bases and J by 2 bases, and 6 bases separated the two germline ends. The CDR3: CASSGITDTQYF. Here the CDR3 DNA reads TGTGCCAGCAGCGGGATCACAGATACGCAGTATTTT.

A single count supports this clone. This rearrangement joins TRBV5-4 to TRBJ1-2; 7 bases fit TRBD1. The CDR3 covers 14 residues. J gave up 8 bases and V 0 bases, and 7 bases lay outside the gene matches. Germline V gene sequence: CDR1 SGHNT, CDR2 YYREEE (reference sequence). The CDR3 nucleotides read TGTGCCAGCAGCTTGGACGGACAGGAGCGAGGCTACACCTTC. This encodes CASSLDGQERGYTF.

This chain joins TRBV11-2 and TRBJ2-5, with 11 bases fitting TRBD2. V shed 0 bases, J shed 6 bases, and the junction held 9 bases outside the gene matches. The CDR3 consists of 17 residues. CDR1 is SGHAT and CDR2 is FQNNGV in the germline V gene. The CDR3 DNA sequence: TGTGCCAGCAGCTTAGATTTGCGGCTAGCGGGAGGACAGACCCAGTACTTC. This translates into CASSLDLRLAGGQTQYF. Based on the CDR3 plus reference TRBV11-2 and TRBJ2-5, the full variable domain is EAGVAQSPRYKIIEKRQSVAFWCNPISGHATLYWYQQILGQGPKLLIQFQNNGVVDDSQLPKDRFSAERLKGVDSTLKIQPAKLEDSAVYLCASSLDLRLAGGQTQYFGPGTRLLVL.

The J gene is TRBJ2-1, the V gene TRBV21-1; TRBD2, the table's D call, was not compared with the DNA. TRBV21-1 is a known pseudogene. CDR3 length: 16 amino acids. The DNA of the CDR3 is TGTGCCAGCAGCAAAGGGGGGGGCCCTACAGGTAATGAGCAGTTCTTC. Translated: CASSKGGGPTGNEQFF.

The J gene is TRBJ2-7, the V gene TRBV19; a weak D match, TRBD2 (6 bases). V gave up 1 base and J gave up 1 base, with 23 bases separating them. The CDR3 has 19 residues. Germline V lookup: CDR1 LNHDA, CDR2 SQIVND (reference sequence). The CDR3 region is CASSIGPRWGSGLSYEQYF. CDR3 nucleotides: TGTGCCAGTAGTATAGGTCCCCGATGGGGTAGCGGACTATCCTACGAGCAGTACTTC.

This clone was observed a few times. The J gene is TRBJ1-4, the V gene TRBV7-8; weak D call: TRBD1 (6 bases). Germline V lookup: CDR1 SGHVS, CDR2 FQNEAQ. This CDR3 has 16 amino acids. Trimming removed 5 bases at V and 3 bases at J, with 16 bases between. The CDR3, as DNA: TGTGCCAGCAGCCGGGGGGCTCTAGGGTCTAATGAAAAACTGTTTTTT. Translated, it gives CASSRGALGSNEKLFF.

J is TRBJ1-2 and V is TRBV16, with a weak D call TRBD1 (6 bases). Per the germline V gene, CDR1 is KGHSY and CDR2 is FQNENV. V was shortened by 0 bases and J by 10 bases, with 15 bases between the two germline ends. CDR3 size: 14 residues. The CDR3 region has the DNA TGTGCCAGCAGCCAATCGGGGCAGGGGTTATACTACACCTTC. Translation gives CASSQSGQGLYYTF.

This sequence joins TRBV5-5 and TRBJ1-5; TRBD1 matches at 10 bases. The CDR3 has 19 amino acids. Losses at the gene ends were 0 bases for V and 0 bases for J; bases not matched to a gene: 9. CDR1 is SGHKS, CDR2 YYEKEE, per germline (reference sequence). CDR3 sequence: CASSLARGQGQGSNQPQHF. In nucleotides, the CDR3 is TGTGCCAGCAGCTTGGCACGGGGACAGGGGCAGGGTAGCAATCAGCCCCAGCATTTT.

The CDR3 reads CASSLLGGSSYNEQFF. CDR3 DNA sequence: TGTGCCAGCAGCTTACTGGGGGGGAGCTCCTACAATGAGCAGTTCTTC. The chain couples TRBV11-2 to TRBJ2-1, with 7 bases lining up with TRBD2. The V gene's germline CDR1 is SGHAT and CDR2 FQNNGV. This CDR3 region has 16 residues. Losses at the gene ends were 2 bases for V and 0 bases for J; bases not matched to a gene: 4.

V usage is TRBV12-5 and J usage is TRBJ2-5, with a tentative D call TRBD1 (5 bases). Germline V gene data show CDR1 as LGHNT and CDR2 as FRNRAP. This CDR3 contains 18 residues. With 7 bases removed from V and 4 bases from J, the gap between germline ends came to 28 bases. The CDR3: CASAFSGGHGPSPETQYF. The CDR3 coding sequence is TGTGCTAGTGCCTTTTCGGGTGGACATGGCCCCTCCCCAGAGACCCAGTACTTC.

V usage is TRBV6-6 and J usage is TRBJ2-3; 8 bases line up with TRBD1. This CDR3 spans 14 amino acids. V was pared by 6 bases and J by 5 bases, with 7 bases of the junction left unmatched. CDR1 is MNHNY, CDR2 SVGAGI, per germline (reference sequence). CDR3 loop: CASSRQGLVDTQYF. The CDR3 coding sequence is TGTGCCAGCAGCCGACAGGGGCTGGTAGATACGCAGTATTTT.

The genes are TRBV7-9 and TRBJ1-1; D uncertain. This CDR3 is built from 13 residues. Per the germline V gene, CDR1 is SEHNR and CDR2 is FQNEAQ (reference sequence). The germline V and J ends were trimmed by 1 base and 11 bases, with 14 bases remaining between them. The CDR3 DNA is TGTGCCAGCAGCTTAGAAGGCAGGAGGATGGCTTTCTTT. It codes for CASSLEGRRMAFF. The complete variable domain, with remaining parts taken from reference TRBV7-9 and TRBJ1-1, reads DTGVSQNPRHKITKRGQNVTFRCDPISEHNRLYWYRQTLGQGPEFLTYFQNEAQLEKSRLLSDRFSAERPKGSFSTLEIQRTEQGDSAMYLCASSLEGRRMAFFGQGTRLTVV.

The CDR3 bases are TGTGCCAGCAGCTCCTCTGGAGAGGCTCGAGAAAAACTGTTTTTT. It translates to CASSSSGEAREKLFF. The rearrangement uses TRBV11-2 and TRBJ1-4; D ambiguous. Trimming pared 4 bases from V and 8 bases from J, leaving 17 bases between. Germline V gene lookup returns CDR1 SGHAT and CDR2 FQNNGV. This CDR3 spans 15 amino acids.

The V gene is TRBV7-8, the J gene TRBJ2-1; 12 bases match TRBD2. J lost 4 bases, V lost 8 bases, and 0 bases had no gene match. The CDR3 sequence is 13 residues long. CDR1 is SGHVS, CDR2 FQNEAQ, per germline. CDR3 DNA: TGTGCCAGCGGACTAGCGGGGTACAATGAGCAGTTCTTC. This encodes CASGLAGYNEQFF.

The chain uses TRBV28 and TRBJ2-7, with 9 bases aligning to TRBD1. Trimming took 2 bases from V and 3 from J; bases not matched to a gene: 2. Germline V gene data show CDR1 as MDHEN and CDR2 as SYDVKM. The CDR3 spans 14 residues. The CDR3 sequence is CASSLPGQGYEQYF. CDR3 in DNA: TGTGCCAGCAGTTTACCGGGACAGGGCTACGAGCAGTACTTC. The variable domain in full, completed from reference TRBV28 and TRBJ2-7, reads DVKVTQSSRYLVKRTGEKVFLECVQDMDHENMFWYRQDPGLGLRLIYFSYDVKMKEKGDIPEGYSVSREKKERFSLILESASTNQTSMYLCASSLPGQGYEQYFGPGTRLTVT.

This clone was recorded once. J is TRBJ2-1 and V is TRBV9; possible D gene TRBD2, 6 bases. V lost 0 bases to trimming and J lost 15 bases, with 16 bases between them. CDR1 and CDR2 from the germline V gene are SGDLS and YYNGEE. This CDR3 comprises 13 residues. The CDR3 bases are TGTGCCAGCAGCGTAGTCGTTAGCGGCCGTCTGTTCTTC. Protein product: CASSVVVSGRLFF.

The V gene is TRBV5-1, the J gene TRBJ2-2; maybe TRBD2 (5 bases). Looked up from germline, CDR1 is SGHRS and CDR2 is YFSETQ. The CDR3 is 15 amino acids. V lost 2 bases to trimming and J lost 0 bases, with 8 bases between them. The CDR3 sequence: CASSFAGTNTGELFF. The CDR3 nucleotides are TGCGCCAGCAGCTTCGCCGGGACGAACACCGGGGAGCTGTTTTTT.

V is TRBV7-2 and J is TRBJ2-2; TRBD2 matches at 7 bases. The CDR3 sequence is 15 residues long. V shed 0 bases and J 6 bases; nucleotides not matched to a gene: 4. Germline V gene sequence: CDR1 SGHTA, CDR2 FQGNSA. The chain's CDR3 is CASSLAGGIAGELFF. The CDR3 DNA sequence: TGTGCCAGCAGCTTAGCGGGGGGGATCGCCGGGGAGCTGTTTTTT.